The rows below give T cell receptor beta chains drawn from one sample of a study of blood T cells in healthy people across ages. TCRdb reprocessed the 5' RACE reads via MiXCR and lists one record per CDR3 protein. Of 550,000 to 800,000 distinct CDR3 sequences listed, approximately 21% are singletons. The sample consisted of blood. These receptors originate from a man aged 70 or older in good health. CDR3s include the opening cysteine and the closing phenylalanine or tryptophan. The order of the fields is clone size, CDR3 length, J gene, D gene, V gene, CDR3 protein, CDR3 DNA. D genes are given only for firm matches. The size field is filled for only some rows; it gives once, few, many or a size class.

size: few
length: 16
J: TRBJ2-3
D: TRBD2
V: TRBV6-1
CDR3: CASSGRLAVMTDTQYF
DNA: TGTGCCAGCAGTGGCCGACTAGCGGTAATGACAGATACGCAGTATTTT

size: NA
length: 15
J: TRBJ1-3
D: TRBD1
V: TRBV7-2
CDR3: CASSQSGQSGNTIYF
DNA: TGTGCCAGCAGCCAGTCGGGACAGTCTGGAAACACCATATATTTT

size: few
length: 13
J: TRBJ2-7
D: TRBD1
V: TRBV7-3
CDR3: CASSRRGYDEQYF
DNA: TGTGCCAGCAGCCGCAGGGGGTACGACGAGCAGTACTTC

size: few
length: 12
J: TRBJ2-1
D: TRBD2
V: TRBV10-3
CDR3: CAIGAGDNEQFF
DNA: TGTGCCATCGGAGCGGGAGACAATGAGCAGTTCTTC

size: NA
length: 16
J: TRBJ2-3
D: TRBD1
V: TRBV11-2
CDR3: CASSLFGQGSADTQYF
DNA: TGTGCCAGCAGCTTATTCGGACAGGGATCCGCAGATACGCAGTATTTT

size: few
length: 13
J: TRBJ2-1
D: TRBD1
V: TRBV20-1
CDR3: CSVGQGADNEQFF
DNA: TGCAGTGTAGGGCAGGGGGCAGACAATGAGCAGTTCTTC

size: few
length: 15
J: TRBJ2-3
D: NA
V: TRBV7-9
CDR3: CASSLDRDYTDTQYF
DNA: TGTGCCAGCAGCTTAGACCGAGACTACACAGATACGCAGTATTTT

size: NA
length: 11
J: TRBJ2-1
D: NA
V: TRBV3-1
CDR3: CASSQTNEQFF
DNA: TGTGCCAGCAGTCAAACCAATGAGCAGTTCTTC

size: NA
length: 15
J: TRBJ2-3
D: TRBD2
V: TRBV5-1
CDR3: CASSLWGGRADTQYF
DNA: TGCGCCAGCAGCTTGTGGGGCGGGAGAGCAGATACGCAGTATTTT

size: NA
length: 14
J: TRBJ1-1
D: NA
V: TRBV6-6
CDR3: CASSYSEQGAEAFF
DNA: TGTGCCAGCAGTTACTCAGAACAGGGCGCTGAAGCTTTCTTT

size: NA
length: 17
J: TRBJ2-1
D: TRBD1
V: TRBV12-3/TRBV12-4
CDR3: CASSFLDRGLSYNEQFF
DNA: TGTGCCAGCAGTTTTTTGGACAGGGGGCTATCCTACAATGAGCAGTTCTTC

size: many
length: 14
J: TRBJ2-5
D: TRBD1
V: TRBV5-1
CDR3: CASSLGQAQETQYF
DNA: TGTGCCAGCAGCTTAGGACAGGCCCAAGAGACCCAGTACTTC

size: NA
length: 13
J: TRBJ2-4
D: NA
V: TRBV20-1
CDR3: CSARYRDGDIQYF
DNA: TGCAGTGCTAGATACAGGGACGGGGACATTCAGTACTTC

size: few
length: 16
J: TRBJ2-2
D: TRBD1
V: TRBV29-1
CDR3: CSVAHPGQSNTGELFF
DNA: TGCAGCGTGGCACATCCGGGACAGTCGAACACCGGGGAGCTGTTTTTT

size: few
length: 17
J: TRBJ2-2
D: TRBD2
V: TRBV7-9
CDR3: CASSLGGTSGPAGELFF
DNA: TGTGCCAGCAGCTTAGGGGGGACTAGCGGACCGGCCGGGGAGCTGTTTTTT

size: few
length: 16
J: TRBJ1-2
D: TRBD1
V: TRBV9
CDR3: CASSVDPGGLGYGYTF
DNA: TGTGCCAGCAGCGTAGACCCAGGGGGTCTGGGTTATGGCTACACCTTC

size: once
length: 14
J: TRBJ2-1
D: NA
V: TRBV11-2
CDR3: CASSLEGVGPLQFF
DNA: TGTGCCAGCAGCTTAGAGGGGGTTGGGCCCCTTCAGTTCTTC

size: NA
length: 15
J: TRBJ2-5
D: NA
V: TRBV3-1
CDR3: CASSRGGVNKETQYF
DNA: TGTGCCAGCAGCAGAGGCGGGGTGAATAAAGAGACCCAGTACTTC

size: NA
length: 14
J: TRBJ1-4
D: NA
V: TRBV20-1
CDR3: CSASQPGPHEKLFF
DNA: TGCAGTGCTAGTCAACCGGGACCCCATGAAAAACTGTTTTTT

size: NA
length: 15
J: TRBJ2-7
D: TRBD1
V: TRBV4-1
CDR3: CASSPGTGIVYEQYF
DNA: TGCGCCAGCAGCCCCGGGACAGGGATAGTCTACGAGCAGTACTTC

size: NA
length: 13
J: TRBJ2-1
D: NA
V: TRBV18
CDR3: CASSRDRTNEQFF
DNA: TGTGCCAGCTCACGAGACAGGACAAATGAGCAGTTCTTC

size: NA
length: 15
J: TRBJ2-7
D: NA
V: TRBV7-6
CDR3: CASSRDGGSSYEQYF
DNA: TGTGCCAGCAGCAGAGACGGAGGTAGCTCCTACGAGCAGTACTTC

size: many
length: 12
J: TRBJ2-1
D: NA
V: TRBV10-3
CDR3: CAISELVYEQFF
DNA: TGTGCCATCAGTGAGCTAGTCTATGAGCAGTTCTTC

size: NA
length: 15
J: TRBJ2-7
D: NA
V: TRBV18
CDR3: CASSPPGQSPYEQYF
DNA: TGTGCCAGCTCACCACCCGGACAGTCTCCCTACGAGCAGTACTTC

size: NA
length: 15
J: TRBJ1-4
D: NA
V: TRBV19
CDR3: CASAAGGPTNEKLFF
DNA: TGTGCCAGTGCCGCGGGGGGACCCACTAATGAAAAACTGTTTTTT

size: many
length: 12
J: TRBJ1-2
D: NA
V: TRBV6-2/TRBV6-3
CDR3: CASSYSVNGYTF
DNA: TGTGCCAGCAGTTACTCGGTTAATGGCTACACCTTC

size: few
length: 15
J: TRBJ2-3
D: TRBD1
V: TRBV6-1
CDR3: CASSLGTGSTDTQYF
DNA: TGTGCCAGCTCGCTCGGGACAGGGAGCACAGATACGCAGTATTTT

size: many
length: 15
J: TRBJ1-1
D: NA
V: TRBV4-3
CDR3: CASSQDLGQNTEAFF
DNA: TGCGCCAGCAGCCAAGATCTTGGGCAGAACACTGAAGCTTTCTTT

size: NA
length: 13
J: TRBJ1-2
D: NA
V: TRBV6-4
CDR3: CASSDATGRGYTF
DNA: TGTGCCAGCAGTGACGCGACCGGGAGAGGCTACACCTTC

size: NA
length: 15
J: TRBJ2-4
D: NA
V: TRBV14
CDR3: CASSLGGGQQFVQYF
DNA: TGTGCCAGCAGCCTCGGCGGGGGACAGCAGTTTGTTCAGTACTTC

size: NA
length: 14
J: TRBJ2-7
D: NA
V: TRBV6-2/TRBV6-3
CDR3: CASRPGGQRYEQYF
DNA: TGTGCCAGCAGACCCGGGGGACAAAGGTACGAGCAGTACTTC

size: NA
length: 17
J: TRBJ2-7
D: TRBD2
V: TRBV28
CDR3: CASSPPGLAGSSYEQYF
DNA: TGTGCCAGCAGTCCGCCGGGACTAGCGGGCAGCTCCTACGAGCAGTACTTC

size: NA
length: 15
J: TRBJ2-7
D: TRBD2
V: TRBV12-3/TRBV12-4
CDR3: CASSFRRSGNYEQYF
DNA: TGTGCCAGCAGTTTTCGTCGCAGCGGGAACTACGAGCAGTACTTC

size: NA
length: 12
J: TRBJ2-1
D: NA
V: TRBV20-1
CDR3: CSARGTLNEQLF
DNA: TGCAGTGCCAGAGGGACCCTCAATGAGCAGCTCTTC

size: NA
length: 15
J: TRBJ2-7
D: NA
V: TRBV27
CDR3: CASSPAGASSYEQYF
DNA: TGTGCCAGCAGCCCTGCCGGGGCGAGCTCCTACGAGCAGTACTTC

size: NA
length: 13
J: TRBJ2-7
D: NA
V: TRBV2
CDR3: CASRKGGSYEQYF
DNA: TGTGCCAGCAGAAAGGGGGGGTCCTACGAGCAGTACTTC

size: many
length: 15
J: TRBJ1-5
D: TRBD1
V: TRBV12-3/TRBV12-4
CDR3: CASSLDRGSNQPQHF
DNA: TGTGCCAGCAGTCTGGACAGGGGAAGCAATCAGCCCCAGCATTTT

size: NA
length: 16
J: TRBJ2-3
D: TRBD2
V: TRBV10-3
CDR3: CAISESPLALADTQYF
DNA: TGTGCCATCAGTGAGTCTCCACTAGCGTTAGCAGATACGCAGTATTTT

size: many
length: 15
J: TRBJ2-1
D: TRBD2
V: TRBV18
CDR3: CASSLAGDIYNEQFF
DNA: TGTGCCAGCTCACTAGCGGGAGACATCTACAATGAGCAGTTCTTC

size: few
length: 17
J: TRBJ2-7
D: TRBD2
V: TRBV25-1
CDR3: CASSPYSTSGIYHEQYF
DNA: TGTGCCAGCAGTCCTTACTCGACTAGCGGGATATACCACGAGCAGTACTTC

size: few
length: 15
J: TRBJ2-3
D: NA
V: TRBV2
CDR3: CASTQSETQTDTQYF
DNA: TGTGCCAGCACCCAAAGCGAGACTCAAACAGATACGCAGTATTTT

size: many
length: 17
J: TRBJ2-5
D: TRBD2
V: TRBV27
CDR3: CASSHPGTSGSSETQYF
DNA: TGTGCCAGCAGTCACCCCGGGACTAGCGGGAGTTCTGAGACCCAGTACTTC

size: NA
length: 17
J: TRBJ2-5
D: TRBD2
V: TRBV11-2
CDR3: CASSPGLAGLNQETQYF
DNA: TGTGCCAGCAGCCCAGGACTAGCGGGATTAAACCAAGAGACCCAGTACTTC

size: few
length: 12
J: TRBJ1-1
D: NA
V: TRBV6-2/TRBV6-3
CDR3: CASSSHSTEAFF
DNA: TGTGCCAGCAGTTCTCACTCCACTGAAGCTTTCTTT

size: few
length: 14
J: TRBJ2-7
D: NA
V: TRBV11-2
CDR3: CASSWQVPVSEQYF
DNA: TGTGCCAGCAGCTGGCAGGTACCCGTGAGCGAGCAGTACTTC

size: NA
length: 15
J: TRBJ2-3
D: TRBD1
V: TRBV13
CDR3: CAGSLVHRGEDTQYF
DNA: TGTGCCGGCAGCTTAGTGCACAGGGGAGAAGATACGCAGTATTTT